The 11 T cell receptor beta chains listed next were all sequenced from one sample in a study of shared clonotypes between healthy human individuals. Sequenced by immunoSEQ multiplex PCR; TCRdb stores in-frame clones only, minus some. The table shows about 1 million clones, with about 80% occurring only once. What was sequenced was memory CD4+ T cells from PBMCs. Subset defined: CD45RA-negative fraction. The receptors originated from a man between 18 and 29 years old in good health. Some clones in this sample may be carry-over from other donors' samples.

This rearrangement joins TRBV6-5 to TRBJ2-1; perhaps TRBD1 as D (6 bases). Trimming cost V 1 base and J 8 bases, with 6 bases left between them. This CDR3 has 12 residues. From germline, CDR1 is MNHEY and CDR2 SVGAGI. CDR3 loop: CASSYWGHEQFF. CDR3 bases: TGTGCCAGCAGTTACTGGGGGCATGAGCAGTTCTTC.

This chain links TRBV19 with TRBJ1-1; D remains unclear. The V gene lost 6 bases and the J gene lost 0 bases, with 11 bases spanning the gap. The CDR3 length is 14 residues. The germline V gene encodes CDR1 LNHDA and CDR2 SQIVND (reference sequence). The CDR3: CASRIWAMNTEAFF. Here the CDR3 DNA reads TGTGCCAGTAGGATCTGGGCAATGAACACTGAAGCTTTCTTT.

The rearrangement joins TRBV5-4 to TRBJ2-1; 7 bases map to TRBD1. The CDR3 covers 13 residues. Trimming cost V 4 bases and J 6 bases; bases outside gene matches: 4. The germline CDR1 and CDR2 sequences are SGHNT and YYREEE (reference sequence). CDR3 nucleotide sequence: TGTGCCAGCAGCGGACAGGTTACCAATGAGCAGTTCTTC. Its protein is CASSGQVTNEQFF.

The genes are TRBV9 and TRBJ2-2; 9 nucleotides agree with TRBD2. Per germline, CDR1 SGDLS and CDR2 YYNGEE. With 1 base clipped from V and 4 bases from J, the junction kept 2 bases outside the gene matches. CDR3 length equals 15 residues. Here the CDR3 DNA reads TGTGCCAGCAGCGTATCTAGCGGGACCACCGGGGAGCTGTTTTTT. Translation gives CASSVSSGTTGELFF.

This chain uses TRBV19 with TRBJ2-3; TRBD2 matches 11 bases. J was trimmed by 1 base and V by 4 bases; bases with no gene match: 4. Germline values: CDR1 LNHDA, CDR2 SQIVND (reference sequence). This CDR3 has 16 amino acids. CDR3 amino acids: CASSTTSGSGTDTQYF. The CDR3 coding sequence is TGTGCCAGTAGTACTACTAGCGGGAGCGGCACAGATACGCAGTATTTT. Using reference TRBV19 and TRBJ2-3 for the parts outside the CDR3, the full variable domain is DGGITQSPKYLFRKEGQNVTLSCEQNLNHDAMYWYRQDPGQGLRLIYYSQIVNDFQKGDIAEGYSVSREKKESFPLTVTSAQKNPTAFYLCASSTTSGSGTDTQYFGPGTRLTVL.

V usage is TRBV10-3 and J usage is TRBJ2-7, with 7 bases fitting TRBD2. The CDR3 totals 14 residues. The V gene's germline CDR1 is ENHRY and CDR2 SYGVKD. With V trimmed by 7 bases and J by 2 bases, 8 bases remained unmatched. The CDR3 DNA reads TGTGCCATCACCCCCGGGACTACAACCTACGAGCAGTACTTC. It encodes CAITPGTTTYEQYF.

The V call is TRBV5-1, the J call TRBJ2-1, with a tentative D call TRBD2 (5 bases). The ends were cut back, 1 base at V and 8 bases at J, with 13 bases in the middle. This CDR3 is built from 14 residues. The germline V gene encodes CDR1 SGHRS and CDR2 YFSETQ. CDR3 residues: CASSLTGFFDEQFF. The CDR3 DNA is TGCGCCAGCAGCTTGACGGGGTTCTTCGATGAGCAGTTCTTC.

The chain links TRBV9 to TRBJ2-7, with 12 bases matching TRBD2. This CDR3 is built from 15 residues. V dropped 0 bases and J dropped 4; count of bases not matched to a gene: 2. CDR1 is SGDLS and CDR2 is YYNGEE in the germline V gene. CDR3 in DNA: TGTGCCAGCAGCGTAGATGGACTAGCGGGGTACGAGCAGTACTTC. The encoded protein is CASSVDGLAGYEQYF.

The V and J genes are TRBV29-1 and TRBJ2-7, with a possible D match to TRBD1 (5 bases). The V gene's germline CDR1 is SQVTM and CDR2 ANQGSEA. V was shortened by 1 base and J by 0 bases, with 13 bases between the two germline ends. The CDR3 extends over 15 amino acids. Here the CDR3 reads CSVEAPGRSSYEQYF. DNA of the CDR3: TGCAGCGTTGAAGCCCCAGGGCGAAGCTCCTACGAGCAGTACTTC.

CDR3 DNA sequence: TGTGCCAGCATGCGGCCCAGGGGTACCTACGAGCAGTACTTC. Protein product: CASMRPRGTYEQYF. The chain couples TRBV28 to TRBJ2-7; tentatively, D is TRBD1 (6 bases). V lost 7 bases to trimming and J lost 2 bases, with 15 bases between them. The CDR3 is 14 amino acids. The V gene's germline CDR1 is MDHEN and CDR2 SYDVKM.

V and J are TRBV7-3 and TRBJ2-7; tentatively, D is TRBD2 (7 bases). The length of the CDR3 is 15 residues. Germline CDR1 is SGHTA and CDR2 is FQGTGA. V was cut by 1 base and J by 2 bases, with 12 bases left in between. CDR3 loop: CASSLRGGSPYEQYF. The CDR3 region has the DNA TGTGCCAGCAGCTTAAGGGGGGGCTCCCCCTACGAGCAGTACTTC.